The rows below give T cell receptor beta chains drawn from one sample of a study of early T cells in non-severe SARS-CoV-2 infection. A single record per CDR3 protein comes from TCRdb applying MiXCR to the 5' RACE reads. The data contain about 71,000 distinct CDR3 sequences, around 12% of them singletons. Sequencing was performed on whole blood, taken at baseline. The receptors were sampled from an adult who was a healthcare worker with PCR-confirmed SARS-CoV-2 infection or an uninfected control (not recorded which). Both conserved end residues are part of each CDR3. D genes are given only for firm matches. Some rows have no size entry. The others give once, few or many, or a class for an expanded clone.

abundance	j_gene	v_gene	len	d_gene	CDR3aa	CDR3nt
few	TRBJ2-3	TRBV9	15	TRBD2	CASSGGGTLTDTQYF	TGTGCCAGCAGCGGCGGGGGTACCTTAACAGATACGCAGTATTTT
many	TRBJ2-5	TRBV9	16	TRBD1	CASSAGQGFSLETQYF	TGTGCCAGCAGCGCCGGACAGGGGTTTTCTTTAGAGACCCAGTACTTC
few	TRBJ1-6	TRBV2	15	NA	CASTVQSSYNSPLHF	TGTGCCAGCACCGTACAGAGCTCCTATAATTCACCCCTCCACTTT
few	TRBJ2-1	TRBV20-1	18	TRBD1	CSARTLLPGTGDYNEQFF	TGCAGTGCTAGAACCCTCCTTCCCGGGACAGGTGACTACAATGAGCAGTTCTTC
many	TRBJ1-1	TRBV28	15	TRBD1	CAGRPGTGGRTEAFF	TGTGCCGGGAGGCCGGGGACAGGGGGGAGGACTGAAGCTTTCTTT
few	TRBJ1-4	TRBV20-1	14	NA	CSAREGQTNEKLFF	TGCAGTGCTAGGGAAGGACAGACTAATGAAAAACTGTTTTTT
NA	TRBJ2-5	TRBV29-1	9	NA	CSVEGTQYF	TGCAGCGTTGAAGGGACCCAGTACTTC
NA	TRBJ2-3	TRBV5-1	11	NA	CASSSQGPQYF	TGCGCCAGCAGCTCACAGGGTCCGCAGTATTTT
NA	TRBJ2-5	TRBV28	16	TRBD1	CASTLRQGTRSETQYF	TGTGCCAGCACCCTCCGACAGGGGACCAGATCGGAGACCCAGTACTTC
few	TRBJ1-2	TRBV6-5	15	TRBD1	CASSDRPGQVGGYTF	TGTGCCAGCAGCGACCGTCCGGGACAGGTCGGTGGCTACACCTTC
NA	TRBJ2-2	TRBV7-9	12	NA	CASTPSTGELFF	TGTGCCAGCACCCCCTCCACCGGGGAGCTGTTTTTT
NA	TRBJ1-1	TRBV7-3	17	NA	CASSLSPTRAMNTEAFF	TGTGCCAGCAGCTTATCCCCGACTAGGGCGATGAACACTGAAGCTTTCTTT